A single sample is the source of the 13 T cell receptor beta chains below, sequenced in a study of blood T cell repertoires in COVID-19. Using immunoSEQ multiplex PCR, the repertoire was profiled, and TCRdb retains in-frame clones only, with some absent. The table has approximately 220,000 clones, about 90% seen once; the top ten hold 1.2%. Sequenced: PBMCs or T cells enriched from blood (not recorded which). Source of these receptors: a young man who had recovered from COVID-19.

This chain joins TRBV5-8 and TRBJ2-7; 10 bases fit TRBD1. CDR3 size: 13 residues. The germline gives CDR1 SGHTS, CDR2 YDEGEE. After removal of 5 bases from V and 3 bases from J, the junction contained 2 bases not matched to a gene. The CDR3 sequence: CASRDRGYYEQYF. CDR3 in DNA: TGTGCCAGCAGGGACAGGGGGTACTACGAGCAGTACTTC.

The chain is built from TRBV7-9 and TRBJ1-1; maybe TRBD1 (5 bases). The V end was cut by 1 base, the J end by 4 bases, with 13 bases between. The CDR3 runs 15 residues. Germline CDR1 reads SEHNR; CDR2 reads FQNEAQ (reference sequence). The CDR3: CASSLGRGLATEAFF. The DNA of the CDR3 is TGTGCCAGCAGCTTAGGCCGGGGGTTGGCCACTGAAGCTTTCTTT.

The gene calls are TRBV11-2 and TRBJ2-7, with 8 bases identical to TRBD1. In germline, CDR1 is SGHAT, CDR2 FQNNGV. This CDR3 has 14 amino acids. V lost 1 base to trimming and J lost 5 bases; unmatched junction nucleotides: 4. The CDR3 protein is CASSLAGGVHEQYF. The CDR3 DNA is TGTGCCAGCAGCTTAGCAGGGGGCGTCCACGAGCAGTACTTC.

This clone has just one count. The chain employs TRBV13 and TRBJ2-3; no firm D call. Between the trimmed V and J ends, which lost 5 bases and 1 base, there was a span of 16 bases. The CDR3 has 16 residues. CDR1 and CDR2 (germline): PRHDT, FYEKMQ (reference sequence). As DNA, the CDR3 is TGTGCCAGCAGCCTACTCCCTAGTGCCGGCACAGATACGCAGTATTTT. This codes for CASSLLPSAGTDTQYF.

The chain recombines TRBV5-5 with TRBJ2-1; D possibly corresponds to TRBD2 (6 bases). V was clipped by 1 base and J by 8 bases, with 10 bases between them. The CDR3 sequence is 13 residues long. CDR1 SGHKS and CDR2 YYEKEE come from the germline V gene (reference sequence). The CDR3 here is CASSLNRRDEQFF. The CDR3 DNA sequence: TGTGCCAGCAGCTTGAACCGGAGGGATGAGCAGTTCTTC.

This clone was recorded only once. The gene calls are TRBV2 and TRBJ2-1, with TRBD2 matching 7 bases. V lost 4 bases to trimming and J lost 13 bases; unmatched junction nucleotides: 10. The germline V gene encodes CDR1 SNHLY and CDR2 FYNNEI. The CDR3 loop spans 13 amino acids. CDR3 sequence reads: CASSAVSSGSQFF. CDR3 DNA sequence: TGTGCCAGCAGTGCTGTCTCTAGCGGTTCCCAGTTCTTC.

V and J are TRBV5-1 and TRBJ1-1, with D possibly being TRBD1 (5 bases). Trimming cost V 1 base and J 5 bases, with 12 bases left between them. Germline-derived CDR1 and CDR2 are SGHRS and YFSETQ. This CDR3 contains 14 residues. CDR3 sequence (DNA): TGCGCCAGCAGCTTGCGTCAGAAGGGGACTGAAGCTTTCTTT. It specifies CASSLRQKGTEAFF.

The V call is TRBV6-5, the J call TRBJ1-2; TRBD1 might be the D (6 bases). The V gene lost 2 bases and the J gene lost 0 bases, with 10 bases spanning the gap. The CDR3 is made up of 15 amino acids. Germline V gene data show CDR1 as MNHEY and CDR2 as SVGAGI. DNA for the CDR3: TGTGCCAGCAGTTACGACAGGACCTCTAACTATGGCTACACCTTC. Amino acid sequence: CASSYDRTSNYGYTF.

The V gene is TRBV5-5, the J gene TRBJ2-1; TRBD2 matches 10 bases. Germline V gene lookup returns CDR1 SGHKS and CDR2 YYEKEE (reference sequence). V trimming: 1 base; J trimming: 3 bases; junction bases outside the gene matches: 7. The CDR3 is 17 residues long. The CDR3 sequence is CASSLYWASGSYNEQFF. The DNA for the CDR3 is TGTGCCAGCAGCTTGTATTGGGCTAGCGGGAGCTACAATGAGCAGTTCTTC.

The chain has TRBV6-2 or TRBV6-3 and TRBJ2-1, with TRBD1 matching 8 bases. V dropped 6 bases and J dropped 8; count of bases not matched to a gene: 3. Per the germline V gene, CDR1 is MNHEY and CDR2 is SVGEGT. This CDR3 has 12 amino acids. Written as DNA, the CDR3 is TGTGCCAGCAGCGACAGGGGCGATGAGCAGTTCTTC. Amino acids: CASSDRGDEQFF.

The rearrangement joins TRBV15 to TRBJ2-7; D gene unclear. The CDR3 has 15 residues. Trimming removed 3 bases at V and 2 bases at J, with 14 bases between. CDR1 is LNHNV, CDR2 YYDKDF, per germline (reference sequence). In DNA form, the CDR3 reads TGTGCCACCAGCAGGGTCGCACCCAACACCTACGAGCAGTACTTC. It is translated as CATSRVAPNTYEQYF. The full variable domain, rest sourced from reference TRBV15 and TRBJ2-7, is DAMVIQNPRYQVTQFGKPVTLSCSQTLNHNVMYWYQQKSSQAPKLLFHYYDKDFNNEADTPDNFQSRRPNTSFCFLDIRSPGLGDTAMYLCATSRVAPNTYEQYFGPGTRLTVT.

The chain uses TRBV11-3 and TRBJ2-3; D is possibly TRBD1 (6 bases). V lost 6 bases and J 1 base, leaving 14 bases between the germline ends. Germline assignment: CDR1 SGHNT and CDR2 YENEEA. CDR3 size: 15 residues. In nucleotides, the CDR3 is TGTGCCAGCAGTCCTGGGACAAACCGCACAGATACGCAGTATTTT. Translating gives CASSPGTNRTDTQYF.

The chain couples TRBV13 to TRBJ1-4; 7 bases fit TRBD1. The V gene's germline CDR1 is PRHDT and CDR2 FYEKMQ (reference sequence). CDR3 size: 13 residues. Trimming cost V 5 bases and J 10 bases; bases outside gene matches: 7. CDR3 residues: CASSEDRVGKLFF. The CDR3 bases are TGTGCCAGCAGCGAAGACAGGGTTGGAAAACTGTTTTTT. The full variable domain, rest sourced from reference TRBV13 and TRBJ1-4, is AAGVIQSPRHLIKEKRETATLKCYPIPRHDTVYWYQQGPGQDPQFLISFYEKMQSDKGSIPDRFSAQQFSDYHSELNMSSLELGDSALYFCASSEDRVGKLFFGSGTQLSVL.